Below, one T cell receptor (beta chain) is given with its context. Its specificity is unknown. This record belongs to a study of cytomegalovirus exposure and HLA in healthy donors. Findings and caveats of the study: A missense DCLRE1C variant was associated with V- and J-gene trimming of TCR beta chains in a later analysis, and an independent cohort replicated the association.

The PCR used 60 Vbeta and 13 Jbeta primers. Produced via immunoSEQ multiplex PCR; TCRdb's table is partial and in-frame only. Seen in this sample are under 200,000 clones; the ten most common clones hold around 6%. Germline V lookup: CDR1 ENHRY, CDR2 SYGVKD. The J segment lost 9 bases and the V segment lost 7 bases, leaving 6 bases of the junction unmatched. The CDR3 is 12 residues long. This TCR derives from a man aged 25 to 40 in good health and CMV-seronegative. V and J are TRBV10-3 and TRBJ1-2; 9 bases fit TRBD1. The specimen sequenced was PBMCs. This CDR3 reads CAINGQGTRYTF. The CDR3 coding sequence is TGTGCCATCAACGGACAGGGGACTCGCTACACCTTC.